The 15 T cell receptor beta chains below all came from one sample that was sequenced in a study of shared clonotypes between healthy human individuals. Repertoires were generated with immunoSEQ multiplex PCR, while TCRdb's copy carries only in-frame clones and drops some. The sample shows 450,000 to 650,000 clones, roughly four fifths of them seen only once. The sequenced sample was PBMCs. Source of these receptors: a woman between 35 and 50 years old in good health. Some clones in this sample may be carry-over from other donors' samples.

The rearrangement joins TRBV10-3 to TRBJ1-5, with 7 bases identical to TRBD1. Germline trimming cut 9 bases from V and 5 bases from J; bases unmatched to any gene: 10. This CDR3 comprises 14 residues. Germline values: CDR1 ENHRY, CDR2 SYGVKD. As DNA, the CDR3 is TGTGCCATTGGCGGCACAGGGGACGATCAGCCCCAGCATTTT. Its protein is CAIGGTGDDQPQHF.

In this sample, this clone turned up a few times. CDR3 loop: CSVEVGNTIYF. The CDR3, as DNA: TGCAGCGTTGAGGTTGGAAACACCATATATTTT. The chain recombines TRBV29-1 with TRBJ1-3; D remains ambiguous. There are 11 residues in the CDR3. Germline CDR1 is SQVTM and CDR2 is ANQGSEA. Trimming removed 3 bases from V and 3 bases from J, with 3 bases in between.

This clone was seen ten or more times. The rearrangement uses TRBV6-5 and TRBJ1-1, with no clear D. Germline V gives CDR1 MNHEY, CDR2 SVGAGI. With 2 bases removed from V and 5 bases from J, the gap between germline ends came to 18 bases. The CDR3 has 16 amino acids. The CDR3 loop reads CASSYGAGVKGTEAFF. The CDR3 DNA reads as TGTGCCAGCAGTTACGGAGCTGGGGTGAAGGGAACTGAAGCTTTCTTT.

The chain uses TRBV9 and TRBJ1-2; 7 bases are shared with TRBD1. V was clipped by 6 bases and J by 8 bases; unmatched bases: 13. Germline V gene lookup returns CDR1 SGDLS and CDR2 YYNGEE. The length of the CDR3 is 14 residues. CDR3 amino acids: CASTLTHRGDGYTF. CDR3 sequence (DNA): TGTGCCAGCACCCTAACACACAGGGGAGACGGCTACACCTTC.

This chain uses TRBV5-6 with TRBJ1-2; TRBD1 matches 9 bases. Germline trimming cut 5 bases from V and 6 bases from J; bases unmatched to any gene: 8. Germline values: CDR1 SGHDT, CDR2 YYEEEE. This CDR3 spans 14 amino acids. The CDR3 protein is CASSPTGGVDGYTF. The CDR3 DNA sequence: TGTGCCAGCAGTCCTACAGGGGGCGTGGATGGCTACACCTTC. Filled out from reference TRBV5-6 and TRBJ1-2, the complete variable domain reads DAGVTQSPTHLIKTRGQQVTLRCSPKSGHDTVSWYQQALGQGPQFIFQYYEEEERQRGNFPDRFSGHQFPNYSSELNVNALLLGDSALYLCASSPTGGVDGYTFGSGTRLTVV.

The chain combines TRBV7-2 with TRBJ1-1, with D possibly TRBD1 on 5 matching bases. CDR1 is SGHTA and CDR2 is FQGNSA in the germline V gene. The CDR3 length is 15 residues. The V end lost 0 bases, the J end lost 1 base, and 9 bases lay between the germline ends. CDR3 sequence (DNA): TGTGCCAGCAGCTTAGCACCGGGGGGGAACACTGAAGCTTTCTTT. It codes for CASSLAPGGNTEAFF.

The rearrangement uses TRBV28 and TRBJ1-1; possible D gene TRBD1, 5 bases. CDR1 MDHEN and CDR2 SYDVKM come from the germline V gene. The germline V and J ends were trimmed by 2 bases and 3 bases, with 13 bases remaining between them. CDR3 size: 15 residues. Here the CDR3 DNA reads TGTGCCAGCAGTTTACATTGGGGGGTTGACACTGAAGCTTTCTTT. It yields the protein CASSLHWGVDTEAFF.

The chain employs TRBV28 and TRBJ2-1, with 8 positions matching TRBD2. The CDR3 is 17 residues long. Germline loops: CDR1 MDHEN, CDR2 SYDVKM. The trim removed 2 bases at V and 8 bases at J, leaving 14 bases unmatched. CDR3 protein: CASSLPGLGGSLHEQFF. DNA of the CDR3: TGTGCCAGCAGTTTACCGGGACTAGGCGGGAGTCTGCATGAGCAGTTCTTC.

The rearrangement uses TRBV9 and TRBJ2-3; TRBD1 is a possible D gene (6 bases). The CDR3 length is 17 residues. V lost 0 bases, J lost 6 bases, and 20 bases lay in between. The V gene's germline CDR1 is SGDLS and CDR2 YYNGEE. This chain's CDR3 is CASSVGSRGRSGDTQYF. CDR3 nucleotides: TGTGCCAGCAGCGTAGGATCGAGGGGGAGATCGGGTGATACGCAGTATTTT.

This chain connects TRBV27 to TRBJ2-7; D gene uncertain. Germline loops: CDR1 MNHEY, CDR2 SMNVEV (reference sequence). The CDR3 contains 12 residues. The V and J ends lost 3 bases and 7 bases respectively, with 10 bases between them. In DNA form, the CDR3 reads TGTGCCAGCAGTTTTATCGGTACTGAGCAGTACTTC. It yields the protein CASSFIGTEQYF.

The chain employs TRBV27 and TRBJ1-2, with 8 bases identical to TRBD1. Germline CDR1 MNHEY, CDR2 SMNVEV (reference sequence). This CDR3 comprises 15 residues. With V trimmed by 5 bases and J by 6 bases, 11 bases remained unmatched. The CDR3 is CASSRARGPIDGYTF. Written as DNA, the CDR3 is TGTGCCAGCAGTCGCGCCAGGGGGCCCATAGATGGCTACACCTTC.

J is TRBJ2-7 and V is TRBV6-6, with TRBD2 identical over 7 bases. Germline lookup yields CDR1 MNHNY and CDR2 SVGAGI (reference sequence). V shed 1 base and J 0 bases; nucleotides not matched to a gene: 3. The CDR3 has 15 amino acids. The CDR3 loop reads CASSYFPSGSYEQYF. Here the CDR3 DNA reads TGTGCCAGCAGTTACTTCCCTAGCGGCTCCTACGAGCAGTACTTC.

Ten or more counts support this clone. The chain combines TRBV10-3 with TRBJ1-5, with 10 bases fitting TRBD1. J was trimmed by 3 bases and V by 10 bases; bases with no gene match: 6. The V gene's germline CDR1 is ENHRY and CDR2 SYGVKD. CDR3 length equals 14 residues. CDR3: CANWDRGYNQPQHF. The CDR3 coding sequence is TGTGCCAACTGGGACAGGGGTTACAATCAGCCCCAGCATTTT.

This clone was observed a single time. The J gene is TRBJ2-1, the V gene TRBV6-4; D remains unclear. V was shortened by 3 bases and J by 2 bases, with 11 bases between the two germline ends. The CDR3 is 15 residues long. Germline CDR1 reads MRHNA; CDR2 reads SNTAGT. The CDR3 coding sequence is TGTGCCAGCAGTGAGATGGCGGCCACCTACAATGAGCAGTTCTTC. Translating it yields CASSEMAATYNEQFF.

J is TRBJ1-2 and V is TRBV29-1; maybe TRBD1 (6 bases). The CDR3 length is 13 residues. V was shortened by 6 bases and J by 0 bases, with 11 bases between the two germline ends. Germline V CDR1 and CDR2: SQVTM, ANQGSEA. CDR3 loop: CSVAGQTNYGYTF. In DNA form, the CDR3 reads TGCAGCGTCGCCGGACAGACTAACTATGGCTACACCTTC.